This T cell receptor (beta chain) was obtained from a study of TIL therapy for anti-PD-1-resistant metastatic lung cancer. Across the study: Tumors had a median PD-L1 proportion score of more than 5%.

V lost 3 bases, J lost 3 bases, and 9 bases lay in between. The germline gives CDR1 SGHNT, CDR2 YENEEA. The CDR3 contains 13 residues. This sample's time point: pre-treatment sample, taken before nivolumab and TIL therapy. Most excised metastases sampled were pleural nodules or supraclavicular lymph nodes. The libraries were made with immunoSEQ v3. Repertoires were generated with immunoSEQ multiplex PCR, while TCRdb's copy carries only in-frame clones and drops some. The table has 50,000 or so clones, 60% to 85% seen once. The receptor was derived from a person between 25 and 80 years old with non-small cell lung cancer. The input for sequencing was tumor tissue, taken at baseline. The chain is built from TRBV11-3 and TRBJ2-7, with D possibly being TRBD2 (6 bases). The CDR3: CASSFGGVYEQYF. DNA of the CDR3: TGTGCCAGCAGCTTTGGCGGGGTCTACGAGCAGTACTTC.